This T cell receptor beta chain was found in a study of T cell clonality in common variable immunodeficiency. This clone was seen ten or more times. Its target is unknown. The read is 3 residues too short to cover the CDR3 end, so that end is filled in from the germline J gene. Study-level findings and limits: Fewer deletions and N-nucleotide insertions were reportedly seen in common variable immunodeficiency TCR beta sequences. Authors noted CVID clonality's cause needs subpopulation repertoire sequencing.

Clones were read by immunoSEQ multiplex PCR, and TCRdb kept only the in-frame ones, dropping some. This set yields around 81,000 clones and no singletons; the top ten hold 0.8%. Germline V lookup: CDR1 SGHRS, CDR2 YFSETQ. The ends lost 4 bases at V and 5 bases at J; junction bases unmatched: 10. The length of the CDR3 is 15 residues. Patients and controls were mostly of Caucasian heritage. Donors gave 5 to 8 ml heparinized peripheral whole blood. Source material: peripheral blood mononuclear cells. This clonotype was sampled from a person aged 18 to 70 in good health. The chain has TRBV5-1 and TRBJ2-5; 8 positions agree with TRBD1. CDR3 sequence: CASSAVGQGVETQYF. The part of the CDR3 DNA that was read is TGCGCCAGCAGCGCGGTAGGACAGGGCGTTGAGACC.